These 21 T cell receptor beta chains originate from one sample sequenced in a study of T cells in Graves' hyperthyroidism and ophthalmopathy (dated by TCRdb to between 2018 and 2021). Library prep was done by multiplex PCR. TCRdb names Illumina HiSeq 2000 as the instrument used. The TCR beta CDR3 regions were amplified from the RNA transcripts. The TCR CDR3 was subjected to a first round of RT-PCR using the HTBI primer set and the Qiagen OneStep RT-PCR kit. The public reads were reanalyzed by TCRdb: fastp trimming at Q25, MiXCR alignment, in-frame beta chains only. Each CDR3 protein gets just one entry, which takes the most common genes and DNA from the rows behind it. The sample table shows around 600,000 distinct CDR3 sequences, and around 14% are seen once. The ten largest clones take up about 7% of the sample. The sample was blood. These receptors all stem from a woman in her 30s with Graves' hyperthyroidism.

This clonotype was counted ten times or more. This rearrangement joins TRBV11-1 to TRBJ2-7; 12 bases align to TRBD1. Germline V gene lookup returns CDR1 SGHAT and CDR2 FQDESV (reference sequence). Trimming cost V 4 bases and J 4 bases; bases outside gene matches: 5. The length of the CDR3 is 15 residues. The CDR3 DNA reads as TGTGCCAGCAGCTCCGGGACAGGGGGCTGGTACGAGCAGTACTTC. Residues: CASSSGTGGWYEQYF.

At least ten counts were recorded for this clonotype. The chain links TRBV6-1 to TRBJ1-4; unclear D gene. The CDR3 length is 15 residues. The V end was cut by 5 bases, the J end by 0 bases, with 10 bases between. Germline values: CDR1 MNHNS, CDR2 SASEGT. Here the CDR3 DNA reads TGTGCCAGCAGTTCGCCACAAACAACTAATGAAAAACTGTTTTTT. It is translated as CASSSPQTTNEKLFF.

This clonotype was counted at least ten times. The chain joins TRBV20-1 to TRBJ2-1; 7 nucleotides align to TRBD2. CDR1 DFQATT and CDR2 SNEGSKA come from the germline V gene (reference sequence). J lost 4 bases, V lost 4 bases, and 7 bases had no gene match. The CDR3 is 14 residues long. CDR3 amino acids: CSAKGLADYNEQFF. CDR3 bases: TGCAGTGCTAAAGGGCTAGCGGATTACAATGAGCAGTTCTTC.

Of note for this clonotype: A clone one base away is much larger, so this may be a read error. The rearrangement links TRBV20-1 to TRBJ1-6; D ambiguous. CDR1 and CDR2 from the germline V gene are DFQATT and SNEGSKA (reference sequence). The CDR3 covers 13 residues. The V gene lost 6 bases and the J gene lost 7 bases, with 13 bases spanning the gap. CDR3 sequence (DNA): TGCAGTGCCACAATGACGGGAAATTCACCCCTCCACTTT. It yields the protein CSATMTGNSPLHF.

This clonotype appeared many times. This chain connects TRBV10-3 to TRBJ2-7, with TRBD1 identical over 8 bases. With V trimmed by 6 bases and J by 5 bases, 9 bases remained unmatched. Germline V gives CDR1 ENHRY, CDR2 SYGVKD. The CDR3 extends over 14 amino acids. This CDR3 is CAISWTGREDEQYF. The CDR3 nucleotides read TGTGCCATCAGCTGGACAGGGAGAGAGGACGAGCAGTACTTC.

This clonotype has ten or more counts. The chain is built from TRBV12-3 or TRBV12-4 and TRBJ2-1; 12 bases line up with TRBD2. The CDR3 is 15 amino acids. The ends lost 4 bases at V and 7 bases at J; junction bases unmatched: 5. CDR3 sequence (DNA): TGTGCCAGCAGTTGGGGGACTAGCGGGTCTAATGAGCAGTTCTTC. Amino acid sequence: CASSWGTSGSNEQFF.

This clonotype appeared a few times. The rearrangement uses TRBV6-1 and TRBJ2-2; D possibly uses TRBD1 or TRBD2 (5 bases each). V was cut by 5 bases and J by 4 bases, with 11 bases left in between. From germline, CDR1 is MNHNS and CDR2 SASEGT. The CDR3 loop spans 14 amino acids. The CDR3 is CASSTGPFTGELFF. The CDR3 nucleotides are TGTGCCAGCAGTACGGGACCGTTCACCGGGGAGCTGTTTTTT.

V gene TRBV30 combines with J gene TRBJ1-2; D is unresolved. Trimming took off 1 base at V and 7 bases at J, with 13 bases between the two ends. CDR3 length: 13 residues. Germline CDR1 GTSNPN, CDR2 SVGIG (reference sequence). The CDR3 loop reads CAWSEATGGGYTF. The CDR3 nucleotides read TGTGCCTGGAGTGAGGCAACGGGAGGTGGCTACACCTTC.

The chain has TRBV27 and TRBJ2-3; 8 nucleotides agree with TRBD1. The CDR3 runs to 17 residues. CDR1 MNHEY and CDR2 SMNVEV come from the germline V gene (reference sequence). Unmatched junction bases numbered 18, after V lost 5 bases and J lost 8 bases. The CDR3 reads CASSPQWDRMGRGTQYF. As DNA, the CDR3 is TGTGCCAGCAGTCCCCAATGGGACAGGATGGGACGTGGTACGCAGTATTTT.

This clonotype was seen ten or more times. The V and J genes are TRBV28 and TRBJ2-5; D is unresolved. The CDR3 is made up of 15 amino acids. Trimming stripped 3 bases from V and 1 base from J, with 12 bases between. Germline V gene lookup returns CDR1 MDHEN and CDR2 SYDVKM. For the CDR3, the DNA is TGTGCCAGCAGTTTTATTGGACCCGGCCAAGAGACCCAGTACTTC. Amino acid sequence: CASSFIGPGQETQYF.

A note on this clonotype: Being one base from a much bigger clone, this may be a read error. The J gene is TRBJ2-5, the V gene TRBV7-9; possibly TRBD1 for D (6 bases). Germline CDR1 and CDR2: SEHNR and FQNEAQ (reference sequence). The CDR3 contains 15 residues. The CDR3 loop is CTSTLGTGTGETQYF. DNA for the CDR3: TGTACCAGCACCCTAGGCACGGGAACAGGGGAGACCCAGTACTTC.

The chain is built from TRBV18 and TRBJ1-3; D not resolved. Germline V gives CDR1 KGHSH, CDR2 LQKENI. The CDR3 covers 15 residues. Between the trimmed V and J ends, which lost 4 bases and 2 bases, there was a span of 12 bases. The CDR3 nucleotides are TGTGCCAGCTCACTTGGGAGGGCCCCTGGAAACACCATATATTTT. Its translation is CASSLGRAPGNTIYF.

The genes are TRBV12-3 or TRBV12-4 and TRBJ2-1; D possibly corresponds to TRBD1 (6 bases). There are 14 residues in the CDR3. V lost 6 bases and J lost 5, with 14 bases in between. CDR3: CASSVGTLNNEQFF. The DNA of the CDR3 is TGTGCCAGCAGCGTAGGGACACTAAACAATGAGCAGTTCTTC.

This clonotype has ten or more counts. The chain couples TRBV2 to TRBJ2-7, with a tentative D call TRBD1 (6 bases). The CDR3 is 14 amino acids. Germline V gives CDR1 SNHLY, CDR2 FYNNEI. Trimming removed 8 bases from V and 1 base from J, with 15 bases in between. DNA for the CDR3: TGTGCCAGCTCAGGACAGTTAAGTTCCTACGAGCAGTACTTC. It translates to CASSGQLSSYEQYF.

This clonotype came up many times. The genes are TRBV28 and TRBJ2-7, with D perhaps matching TRBD2 (5 bases). Germline values: CDR1 MDHEN, CDR2 SYDVKM. The CDR3 is 16 amino acids. Trimming shortened V by 3 bases and J by 3 bases, and 18 bases separated the two germline ends. In nucleotides, the CDR3 is TGTGCCAGCAGTTTCGAATTTGGCGAAGGGAGCTACGAGCAGTACTTC. As protein: CASSFEFGEGSYEQYF. The full variable domain, rest sourced from reference TRBV28 and TRBJ2-7, is DVKVTQSSRYLVKRTGEKVFLECVQDMDHENMFWYRQDPGLGLRLIYFSYDVKMKEKGDIPEGYSVSREKKERFSLILESASTNQTSMYLCASSFEFGEGSYEQYFGPGTRLTVT.

This clonotype was found many times. This chain joins TRBV7-2 and TRBJ1-5; 7 nucleotides agree with TRBD1. Losses at the gene ends were 5 bases for V and 6 bases for J; bases not matched to a gene: 7. The V gene's germline CDR1 is SGHTA and CDR2 FQGNSA. CDR3 length: 14 amino acids. The CDR3 region has the DNA TGTGCCAGCAGCACTCGACAGGGCGGTCAGCCCCAGCATTTT. Translated, it gives CASSTRQGGQPQHF.

This clonotype came up a few times. Possible read error: a much larger clone is one base away. A read error is likely, as this CDR3 ends without the conserved phenylalanine or tryptophan. The genes are TRBV28 and TRBJ2-2; 10 bases agree with TRBD2. CDR3 length: 15 amino acids. Germline-derived CDR1 and CDR2 are MDHEN and SYDVKM. The J segment lost 7 bases and the V segment lost 3 bases, leaving 5 bases of the junction unmatched. The CDR3 nucleotides are TGTGCCAGCAGTTTCGCTAGCGGGAGCGTCGGGGAGCTGTTTCTT. This sequence encodes CASSFASGSVGELFL.

This clonotype was seen only a few times. The chain combines TRBV30 with TRBJ2-5; D is possibly TRBD1 (6 bases). CDR3 length equals 14 residues. Germline V gene lookup returns CDR1 GTSNPN and CDR2 SVGIG (reference sequence). Between the trimmed V and J ends, which lost 0 bases and 7 bases, there was a span of 15 bases. The CDR3 coding sequence is TGTGCCTGGAGTGTAGAACAGGGTTCGCGGACCCAGTACTTC. Residues: CAWSVEQGSRTQYF.

This clonotype was seen more than once but under ten times. J is TRBJ2-4 and V is TRBV3-1; D is perhaps TRBD1 (5 bases). The ends were cut back, 4 bases at V and 6 bases at J, with 25 bases in the middle. Germline loops: CDR1 LGHDT, CDR2 YNNKEL (reference sequence). The CDR3 covers 18 residues. CDR3 amino acids: CASSPNWGVGRKGNIQYF. CDR3 DNA: TGTGCCAGCAGCCCAAACTGGGGTGTGGGGCGTAAAGGAAACATTCAGTACTTC.

This clonotype occurred many times. The chain combines TRBV5-1 with TRBJ2-1, with D possibly being TRBD1 (6 bases). V was cut by 4 bases and J by 6 bases, with 17 bases left in between. The CDR3 length is 15 residues. Germline-derived CDR1 and CDR2 are SGHRS and YFSETQ. The CDR3 nucleotides read TGCGCCAGCAGCCCTCCGACAGGAGGCCCCAATGAGCAGTTCTTC. Protein: CASSPPTGGPNEQFF. The whole variable domain, filled in from reference TRBV5-1 and TRBJ2-1, reads KAGVTQTPRYLIKTRGQQVTLSCSPISGHRSVSWYQQTPGQGLQFLFEYFSETQRNKGNFPGRFSGRQFSNSRSEMNVSTLELGDSALYLCASSPPTGGPNEQFFGPGTRLTVL.

To note about this clonotype: At one boundary the junction diverges from the germline segment, which might be a read error. This chain uses TRBV6-2 or TRBV6-3 with TRBJ2-7; 10 bases agree with TRBD2. This CDR3 has 15 residues. CDR1 and CDR2 from the germline V gene are MNHEY and SVGEGT. The chain's CDR3 is CVSRQSASGGYEQYF. For the CDR3, the DNA is TGTGTCAGCAGACAAAGTGCTAGCGGGGGCTACGAGCAGTACTTC.